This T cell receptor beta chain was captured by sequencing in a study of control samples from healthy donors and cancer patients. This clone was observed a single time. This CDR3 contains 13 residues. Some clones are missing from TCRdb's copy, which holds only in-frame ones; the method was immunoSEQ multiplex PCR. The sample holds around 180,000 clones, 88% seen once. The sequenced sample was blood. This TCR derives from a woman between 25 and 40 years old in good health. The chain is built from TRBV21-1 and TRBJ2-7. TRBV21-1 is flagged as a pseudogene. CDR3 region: CASSKAHRYGQYV. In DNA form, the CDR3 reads TGTGCCAGCAGCAAAGCGCATAGGTACGGGCAGTACGTC.